Listed here are 5 T cell receptor beta chains from one sample, sequenced in a study of blood T cell repertoires in COVID-19. Measured with immunoSEQ multiplex PCR; TCRdb has only the in-frame clones, and not every one. This table holds about 280,000 clones, approximately 86% found once. Source material: peripheral blood. The receptors were gathered from a woman aged 70-85 years with COVID-19, enrolled during active disease.

The chain uses TRBV19 and TRBJ2-3; D uncertain. This CDR3 has 14 residues. Trimming took 2 bases from V and 2 from J, leaving 8 bases between them. Germline V lookup: CDR1 LNHDA, CDR2 SQIVND (reference sequence). DNA for the CDR3: TGTGCCAGTAGTATATACGGTCCCACAGATACGCAGTATTTT. Translation: CASSIYGPTDTQYF. Using reference TRBV19 and TRBJ2-3 for the parts outside the CDR3, the full variable domain is DGGITQSPKYLFRKEGQNVTLSCEQNLNHDAMYWYRQDPGQGLRLIYYSQIVNDFQKGDIAEGYSVSREKKESFPLTVTSAQKNPTAFYLCASSIYGPTDTQYFGPGTRLTVL.

In nucleotides, the CDR3 is TGTGCCAGCAGTCTCGATAGCGGGACAGGGACCTACGAGCAGTACTTC. The encoded protein is CASSLDSGTGTYEQYF. The gene calls are TRBV3-1 (or the pseudogene TRBV3-2) and TRBJ2-7, with TRBD1 as a possible D gene (9 bases). Trimming stripped 6 bases from V and 2 bases from J, with 20 bases between. CDR3 length: 16 amino acids. Germline values: CDR1 LGHDT, CDR2 YNNKEL (reference sequence).

As DNA, the CDR3 is TGTGCCAGCAGTTCCCAGACAGGGAAACTTTATAATTCACCCCTCCACTTT. Its translation is CASSSQTGKLYNSPLHF. The chain recombines TRBV28 with TRBJ1-6, with 7 bases that match TRBD1. This CDR3 spans 17 amino acids. CDR1 MDHEN and CDR2 SYDVKM come from the germline V gene. The V and J ends lost 4 bases and 4 bases, in that order; junction bases with no gene match: 10.

This CDR3 reads CANTYEGTSGTDTQYF. Here the CDR3 DNA reads TGTGCCAACACCTACGAAGGGACTAGCGGCACAGATACGCAGTATTTT. The chain joins TRBV7-9 to TRBJ2-3, with 10 bases lining up with TRBD2. Germline V gene sequence: CDR1 SEHNR, CDR2 FQNEAQ (reference sequence). This CDR3 is 16 amino acids long. Unmatched junction bases numbered 11, after V lost 10 bases and J lost 1 base.

This chain links TRBV27 with TRBJ1-1; D call uncertain. Germline assignment: CDR1 MNHEY and CDR2 SMNVEV (reference sequence). V was trimmed by 2 bases and J by 5 bases, leaving 9 bases between them. The CDR3 has 13 amino acids. The CDR3 DNA reads as TGTGCCAGCAGTTTAGGGGAGTTGACTGAAGCTTTCTTT. It yields the protein CASSLGELTEAFF.